The following is a T cell receptor beta chain sequence with its context. Its antigen is not identified. This sample was included in a study of cytomegalovirus exposure and HLA in healthy donors. The study, taken as a whole, reports: A later analysis showed HLA-associated TCR beta chains outstripping equally common others in clonal expansion. CMV antigen specificity of a few CMV-associated chains was confirmed in vitro. Presence/absence analyses supposed approximately even sequencing depth among donors.

V lost 8 bases, J lost 2 bases, and 11 bases stayed unmatched. From germline, CDR1 is SGHNT and CDR2 YENEEA. The CDR3 runs 15 residues. The PCR had 60 Vbeta and 13 Jbeta primers. The repertoire was sequenced with immunoSEQ multiplex PCR; TCRdb's copy has only in-frame clones and lacks some. Here the sample spans 210,000 or so clones, around 80% being singletons. Sequenced sample: PBMCs. The J gene is TRBJ1-1, the V gene TRBV11-3; 7 bases line up with TRBD1. This TCR derives from a boy between 5 and 17 years old in good health and CMV-seronegative. CDR3 coding DNA: TGTGCCAGCCAAGTTTTAAGGGGGCCCAACACTGAAGCTTTCTTT. This codes for CASQVLRGPNTEAFF.